The clone carrying this T cell receptor beta chain showed up just a few times. In germline, CDR1 is GTSNPN, CDR2 SVGIG (reference sequence). Trimming took off 0 bases at V and 0 bases at J, with 11 bases between the two ends. The CDR3 contains 16 residues. This record comes from a study of blood T cell repertoires in COVID-19. Across the whole study: Whether acute or convalescent, the COVID-19 samples came from the United States, Italy and Spain. PBMCs, B-cell-depleted T cells, or T cells provided the cDNA or gDNA that made up the material.

Original processing methods: For nucleated cells, counts were estimated from reference gene primer amplification. The method was immunoSEQ multiplex PCR; TCRdb's version includes in-frame clones alone and lacks a portion of them. V, J and clone size were drawn from that table, and D and trimming were deduced from the DNA. Of about 160,000 clones in the sample, 70% to 85% were seen once. This clonotype was obtained from a woman of 80 years or more with acute or convalescent COVID-19. The chain joins TRBV30 to TRBJ2-2; a possible D gene is TRBD1 (6 bases). The sequenced material came from peripheral blood. The CDR3 reads CAWSVEGDPNTGELFF. Written as DNA, the CDR3 is TGTGCCTGGAGTGTCGAGGGGGACCCGAACACCGGGGAGCTGTTTTTT.